This T cell receptor beta chain was captured by sequencing in a study of T-cell reconstitution after alpha-beta-depleted transplantation in children. With regard to this clonotype: This may arise from a read error, as a much more abundant clone is one base away.

The V gene lost 3 bases and the J gene lost 8 bases, with 19 bases spanning the gap. CDR1 and CDR2 from the germline V gene are SNHLY and FYNNEI. The CDR3 totals 16 residues. This sample's TCRbeta library carried unique molecular identifier barcodes. MiXCR, applied by TCRdb to the PCR reads, yields one record per CDR3 protein. Of some 250,000 distinct CDR3 sequences in the sample, about 12% were seen once. Source: PBMCs from the stem cell graft donor, taken from the stem cell graft. V and J are TRBV2 and TRBJ1-4; D gene unclear. This receptor was taken from a human donor who donated a stem cell graft to a child with acute lymphoblastic leukemia. The CDR3 nucleotides read TGTGCCAGCAGTGAGACCGCCATTCGAGGGTACGAAAAACTGTTTTTT. This encodes CASSETAIRGYEKLFF. The entire variable domain, with the rest obtained from reference TRBV2 and TRBJ1-4, is as follows: EPEVTQTPSHQVTQMGQEVILRCVPISNHLYFYWYRQILGQKVEFLVSFYNNEISEKSEIFDDQFSVERPDGSNFTLKIRSTKLEDSAMYFCASSETAIRGYEKLFFGSGTQLSVL.